This T cell receptor (beta chain) comes out of a study of T cell changes during pregnancy in multiple sclerosis. V shed 0 bases and J shed 2 bases, with 13 bases lying between them. There are 16 residues in the CDR3. In germline, CDR1 is LNHDA, CDR2 SQIVND (reference sequence). TCRdb's table, derived via immunoSEQ multiplex PCR, lists solely in-frame clones and lacks some. The table shows 56,000 or so clones, with approximately 90% occurring only once. V and J are TRBV19 and TRBJ1-2; D is undetermined. The sequenced sample was peripheral blood, obtained in the first trimester of pregnancy. The clonotype originates from a female donor in good health, enrolled as a control in a pregnancy study. The CDR3 DNA follows: TGTGCCAGTAGTATAGATCTCGAGTTCTCAAACTATGGCTACACCTTC. It is translated as CASSIDLEFSNYGYTF.